The 11 T cell receptor beta chains below come from one sample, sequenced in a study of blood T cells in healthy people across ages. With a J-beta primer mix and a sample-barcoded 5' primer, a second PCR ran about 6 to 11 cycles. TCRdb redid the calling of the 5' RACE reads with MiXCR, one entry per CDR3 protein. The sample lists 1.5 million to 2 million distinct CDR3 sequences; under 30% were seen once. The sample taken for sequencing was blood. The source of these receptors is a woman aged 25 to 39 in good health.

For this clonotype: This sequence may be a read error, since a much larger clone differs from it by one base. This chain joins TRBV5-1 and TRBJ1-2, with D perhaps TRBD1 (5 bases). Looked up from germline, CDR1 is SGHRS and CDR2 is YFSETQ. The CDR3 runs to 11 residues. CDR3 sequence: CAIWQGQGCTF. The CDR3 region has the DNA TGCGCCATATGGCAGGGTCAGGGCTGCACCTTC.

J is TRBJ2-4 and V is TRBV11-2; 11 positions match TRBD2. Trimming at V came to 5 bases and at J to 1 base, leaving 7 bases not matched to a gene. The V gene's germline CDR1 is SGHAT and CDR2 FQNNGV. The CDR3 contains 17 residues. DNA for the CDR3: TGTGCCAGCAGCCCTAATAGCGGGGGGGCGGCCAAAAACATTCAGTACTTC. Amino acids: CASSPNSGGAAKNIQYF.

The sample holds many counts of this clonotype. This chain joins TRBV6-1 and TRBJ2-7; the D call may be TRBD1 or TRBD2 (5 bases each). From germline, CDR1 is MNHNS and CDR2 SASEGT. The CDR3 runs to 18 residues. The V and J ends lost 5 bases and 2 bases respectively, with 25 bases between them. In DNA form, the CDR3 reads TGTGCCAGCAGTCGTGGGACGGCTTCACCGGGGCTGACCTACGAGCAGTACTTC. Its translation: CASSRGTASPGLTYEQYF.

This clonotype was detected only a few times. The chain couples TRBV7-6 to TRBJ2-3, with D perhaps matching TRBD1 (5 bases). CDR3 length: 14 amino acids. V was cut by 3 bases and J by 2 bases, with 9 bases left in between. Germline values: CDR1 SGHVS, CDR2 FNYEAQ. Here the CDR3 reads CASSFQGNTDTQYF. For the CDR3, the DNA is TGTGCCAGCAGCTTCCAGGGAAACACAGATACGCAGTATTTT.

This clonotype was picked up many times. The chain carries TRBV29-1 and TRBJ1-2; D is unresolved. V lost 0 bases to trimming and J lost 7 bases, with 15 bases between them. This CDR3 has 14 residues. CDR1 and CDR2 (germline): SQVTM, ANQGSEA. The CDR3 region has the DNA TGCAGCGTTGAAGAAAAGACTCCTCGGGGTGGCTACACCTTC. This encodes CSVEEKTPRGGYTF.

There are a few counts of this clonotype. This chain links TRBV7-6 with TRBJ2-1; 15 bases are a match to TRBD2. This CDR3 spans 19 amino acids. Germline V CDR1 and CDR2: SGHVS, FNYEAQ. J gave up 6 bases and V 5 bases, and 14 bases lay outside the gene matches. The CDR3 DNA follows: TGTGCCAGCAGCCGAGGACTAGCGGGAGGGCCCAAATTTTTCAATGAGCAGTTCTTC. Protein sequence: CASSRGLAGGPKFFNEQFF.

The sample holds a few counts of this clonotype. This chain connects TRBV12-3 or TRBV12-4 to TRBJ2-7; TRBD2 might be the D (5 bases). V gave up 5 bases and J gave up 2 bases, with 19 bases separating them. The CDR3 sequence is 16 residues long. The CDR3 here is CASSGPSSRSAYEQYF. CDR3 DNA: TGTGCCAGCAGTGGACCGTCTAGCAGAAGCGCCTACGAGCAGTACTTC.

This clonotype was found many times. This chain connects TRBV5-1 to TRBJ2-7, with 9 bases matching TRBD1. CDR3 length equals 14 residues. V lost 4 bases and J lost 5; bases outside the gene matches: 7. The germline V gene has CDR1 SGHRS and CDR2 YFSETQ. In nucleotides, the CDR3 is TGCGCCAGCAGCGTCTCGGACAGGGGAGACGAGCAGTACTTC. Amino acid sequence: CASSVSDRGDEQYF.

This clonotype was detected a few times. CDR3 sequence (DNA): TGCGCCAGCAGCCAAAGCGGGAGGGGGGACAATGAGCAGTTCTTC. It encodes CASSQSGRGDNEQFF. The chain uses TRBV4-3 and TRBJ2-1; 10 bases fit TRBD2. Germline CDR1 LGHNA, CDR2 YSLEER. The junction had 3 bases not matched to a gene; V was cut back by 2 bases and J by 5 bases. CDR3 length: 15 amino acids.

The gene calls are TRBV7-9 and TRBJ2-7; 7 nucleotides agree with TRBD1. Trimming cost V 1 base and J 6 bases; bases outside gene matches: 3. The CDR3 covers 13 residues. Germline values: CDR1 SEHNR, CDR2 FQNEAQ (reference sequence). The CDR3: CASSLGQGTEQYF. The CDR3 bases are TGTGCCAGCAGCTTAGGACAGGGTACCGAGCAGTACTTC.

The chain employs TRBV7-9 and TRBJ2-7; 10 nucleotides match TRBD1. There are 16 residues in the CDR3. Trimming took 2 bases from V and 5 from J; bases not matched to a gene: 9. Germline values: CDR1 SEHNR, CDR2 FQNEAQ (reference sequence). The CDR3 region is CASSLWSGTGDHEQYF. The DNA for the CDR3 is TGTGCCAGCAGCTTATGGTCCGGGACAGGGGATCACGAGCAGTACTTC.